These 5 T cell receptor beta chains were sequenced from one sample in a study of shared clonotypes between healthy human individuals. Repertoires were generated with immunoSEQ multiplex PCR, while TCRdb's copy carries only in-frame clones and drops some. The sample contains around 2.5 million clones, 93% of which appear only once. The specimen was naive CD4+ T cells from PBMCs. The subset was: CD45RA+ positively selected. The source is a man aged 18 to 30 in good health. Some clones in this sample may be carry-over from other donors' samples.

A note on this clone: In the same sample, other DNA sequences code for this CDR3. J is TRBJ2-1 and V is TRBV6-1; 11 nucleotides line up with TRBD2. Germline lookup yields CDR1 MNHNS and CDR2 SASEGT. J gave up 0 bases and V 7 bases, and 2 bases lay outside the gene matches. The CDR3 covers 15 residues. CDR3 sequence (DNA): TGTGCCAGCATCCTAGCGGGGGGCTCCTACAATGAGCAGTTCTTC. It encodes CASILAGGSYNEQFF.

The chain is built from TRBV28 and TRBJ2-2; 7 bases map to TRBD2. J was trimmed by 4 bases and V by 7 bases; bases with no gene match: 9. Germline V lookup: CDR1 MDHEN, CDR2 SYDVKM. This CDR3 spans 15 amino acids. The CDR3 spells CASKRAGLGTGELFF. CDR3 in DNA: TGTGCCAGCAAACGAGCGGGATTGGGCACCGGGGAGCTGTTTTTT.

The chain uses TRBV6-1 and TRBJ2-3; TRBD2 aligns across 9 bases. V lost 2 bases and J lost 0; bases outside the gene matches: 12. Per the germline V gene, CDR1 is MNHNS and CDR2 is SASEGT. The CDR3 has 19 amino acids. The CDR3 bases are TGTGCCAGCAGTGAAAGTCGGAGCGGGAGGCCCGGAAGCACAGATACGCAGTATTTT. This gives the protein CASSESRSGRPGSTDTQYF.

The V gene is TRBV7-9, the J gene TRBJ1-5; D not resolved. The germline V and J ends were trimmed by 1 base and 5 bases, with 6 bases remaining between them. This CDR3 is built from 13 residues. CDR1 is SEHNR and CDR2 is FQNEAQ in the germline V gene (reference sequence). CDR3 sequence reads: CASSLGQHQPQHF. DNA of the CDR3: TGTGCCAGCAGCTTAGGTCAACATCAGCCCCAGCATTTT.

The chain employs TRBV7-9 and TRBJ1-2; TRBD1 might be the D (6 bases). Between the trimmed V and J ends, which lost 5 bases and 0 bases, there was a span of 22 bases. The germline V gene has CDR1 SEHNR and CDR2 FQNEAQ (reference sequence). The CDR3 extends over 18 amino acids. The CDR3 region has the DNA TGTGCCAGCAGCCCAGGGACATTAGCTGTTTTAGCTAACTATGGCTACACCTTC. Its protein is CASSPGTLAVLANYGYTF.